This T cell receptor beta chain was found in a study of T cell repertoires in cytomegalovirus infection. Study details: An indication of both CMV infection and matching HLA type came from public TCR beta signatures.

Study-level points and caveats: The ex vivo response was dominated by HLA-C-restricted CMV-specific TCR beta clonotypes.

The V gene end was trimmed by 2 bases and the J gene end by 2 bases; junction bases not matched to a gene: 4. This CDR3 has 17 residues. Germline values: CDR1 MGHDK, CDR2 SYGVNS. TCRdb passed the reads through MiXCR, listing each CDR3 protein once. The data contain around 530,000 distinct CDR3 sequences, about 15% of them singletons. Only a few counts were recorded for this clonotype. Its cognate antigen is unknown. This chain links TRBV25-1 with TRBJ2-5; 14 bases map to TRBD2. This TCR was sampled from a human donor in good health (CMV status not recorded). Some clones in this sample may be carry-over from other donors' samples. Sequencing used CD8+ T cells from PBMCs. CDR3 bases: TGTGCCAGCAGTGAAGGGACTAGCGGGAGCGGGCAAGAGACCCAGTACTTC. This translates into CASSEGTSGSGQETQYF.